Sequencing of this TCR beta chain was carried out in a study of control samples from healthy donors and cancer patients. Assay used: immunoSEQ multiplex PCR; TCRdb lists only in-frame clones, some missing. The sample yields about 50,000 clones, roughly 96% seen once. The CDR3 runs 16 residues. The germline V gene encodes CDR1 MNHEY and CDR2 SVGEGT. V trimming: 2 bases; J trimming: 5 bases; junction bases outside the gene matches: 5. This sequence originates from a woman aged 30 to 39 in good health. Sequencing input: blood. V gene TRBV6-2 or TRBV6-3 combines with J gene TRBJ2-7; 14 positions match TRBD2. CDR3 DNA: TGTGCCAGCAGTTACGAGGGACTAGCGGGAGCCGACGAGCAGTACTTC. It yields the protein CASSYEGLAGADEQYF.